This T cell receptor (beta chain) was recovered during a study of T cells in localized non-small cell lung cancer. J was trimmed by 7 bases and V by 2 bases; bases with no gene match: 5. CDR1 is MGHRA and CDR2 is YSYEKL in the germline V gene. The CDR3 sequence is 14 residues long. Overall study findings and caveats: Among the top 100 tumor clones, a median about 52 appeared in adjacent lung.

This clone was observed a handful of times. The antigen remains undetermined. Assay used: immunoSEQ multiplex PCR; TCRdb lists only in-frame clones, some missing. The repertoire holds approximately 11,000 clones, with about 83% as singletons. The sequencing used peripheral blood, collected before any cancer treatment. J is TRBJ1-5 and V is TRBV4-1; 7 bases line up with TRBD1. The TCR originated in a male donor at least 60 years old with stage I lung adenocarcinoma. The CDR3 reads CASSQSDRVQPQHF. CDR3 bases: TGCGCCAGCAGCCAAAGCGACAGGGTGCAGCCCCAGCATTTT.